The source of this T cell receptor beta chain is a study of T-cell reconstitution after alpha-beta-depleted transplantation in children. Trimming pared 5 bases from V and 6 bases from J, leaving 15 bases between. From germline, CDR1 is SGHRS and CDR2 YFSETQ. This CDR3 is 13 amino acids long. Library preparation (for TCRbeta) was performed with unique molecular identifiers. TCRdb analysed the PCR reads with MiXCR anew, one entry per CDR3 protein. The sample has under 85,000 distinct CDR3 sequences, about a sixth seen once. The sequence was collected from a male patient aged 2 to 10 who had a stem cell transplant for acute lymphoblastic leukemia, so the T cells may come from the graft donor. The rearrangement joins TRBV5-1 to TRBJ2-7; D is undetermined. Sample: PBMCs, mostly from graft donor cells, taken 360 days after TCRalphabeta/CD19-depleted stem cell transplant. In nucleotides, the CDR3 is TGCGCCAGCAGTCCGCGGCGATGGGGCGAGCAGTACTTC. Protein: CASSPRRWGEQYF.